The rows below give T cell receptor beta chains drawn from one sample of a study of PD-1 blockade in classical Hodgkin lymphoma. Assay: immunoSEQ multiplex PCR; the TCRdb copy retains only in-frame clones and omits some. The table has approximately 8,300 clones, 60% to 80% seen once. The source was CD4+ T cells from blood, collected at baseline. All receptors derive from a human donor with classical Hodgkin lymphoma. Both conserved end residues are part of each CDR3. A D gene is named only where the DNA matches it firmly. Not every row has a clone size; where given, it reads once, few, many or a size class.

>TRBJ2-1|.|TRBV4-2|.
CASSQDSPSYNEQFF
TGTGCCAGCAGCCAAGACAGCCCGTCCTACAATGAGCAGTTCTTC
>TRBJ2-3|.|TRBV5-4|TRBD2
CASSPSGSTDTQYF
TGTGCCAGCAGCCCTAGCGGGAGCACAGATACGCAGTATTTT
>TRBJ2-2|.|TRBV28|.
CASHGRGHWAGELFF
TGTGCCAGCCATGGACGGGGGCACTGGGCCGGGGAGCTGTTTTTT
>TRBJ2-2|.|TRBV19|TRBD1
CASRNSGTGAGELFF
TGTGCCAGTAGGAATTCCGGGACAGGGGCCGGGGAGCTGTTTTTT
>TRBJ2-3|.|TRBV18|.
CASSTFDGAPQYF
TGTGCCAGCTCAACCTTTGACGGGGCACCGCAGTATTTT
>TRBJ1-2|few|TRBV28|TRBD1
CASASGTGFYGYTF
TGTGCCAGCGCCTCCGGGACAGGATTCTATGGCTACACCTTC
>TRBJ2-3|.|TRBV15|.
CATSREGTGHGYTQYF
TGTGCCACCAGCAGGGAGGGTACCGGCCATGGGTATACGCAGTATTTT
>TRBJ2-1|.|TRBV9|TRBD2
CASGTGRAYGEQFF
TGTGCCAGCGGAACGGGGAGGGCCTATGGTGAGCAGTTCTTC
>TRBJ2-5|.|TRBV2|TRBD1
CASSAADRAYGTQYF
TGTGCCAGCAGTGCGGCGGACAGGGCCTATGGGACCCAGTACTTC
>TRBJ1-1|.|TRBV5-1|.
CASAVGGAASEAFF
TGCGCCAGCGCCGTGGGGGGCGCAGCGTCTGAAGCTTTCTTT
>TRBJ1-2|.|TRBV5-1|TRBD1
CASSLTPGQDRYTF
TGCGCCAGCAGCTTAACCCCGGGACAGGACCGGTACACCTTC
>TRBJ2-1|.|TRBV5-4|.
CASSLDGNGGSREQFF
TGTGCCAGCAGCTTGGATGGTAATGGTGGGAGTCGAGAGCAGTTCTTC
>TRBJ2-5|.|TRBV7-9|.
CASSLAGRNQETQYF
TGTGCCAGCAGCTTAGCAGGGCGCAATCAAGAGACCCAGTACTTC
>TRBJ1-2|.|TRBV6-5|.
CASRHTGYGYTF
TGTGCCAGCAGACATACAGGCTATGGCTACACCTTC
>TRBJ2-7|.|TRBV7-6|TRBD1
CASSSGQSVSSYEQYF
TGTGCCAGCAGCTCGGGACAGTCAGTGAGCTCCTACGAGCAGTACTTC
>TRBJ2-2|.|TRBV6-1|.
CASRVDGTNTGELFF
TGTGCCAGCAGGGTTGACGGAACGAACACCGGGGAGCTGTTTTTT
>TRBJ2-7|.|TRBV4-1|TRBD2
CASSQDPGLAGVPQQYF
TGCGCCAGCAGCCAAGACCCCGGACTAGCGGGAGTCCCACAGCAGTACTTC
>TRBJ1-3|.|TRBV18|.
CASSPLMSGISGNTIYF
TGTGCCAGCTCACCACTTATGTCAGGGATCTCCGGAAACACCATATATTTT
>TRBJ1-3|few|TRBV28|.
CASHQGGAGNTIYF
TGTGCCAGCCACCAAGGGGGGGCTGGAAACACCATATATTTT
>TRBJ2-2|.|TRBV7-8|.
CASSLWVVGQSTGELFF
TGTGCCAGCAGCTTATGGGTAGTAGGTCAGTCCACCGGGGAGCTGTTTTTT